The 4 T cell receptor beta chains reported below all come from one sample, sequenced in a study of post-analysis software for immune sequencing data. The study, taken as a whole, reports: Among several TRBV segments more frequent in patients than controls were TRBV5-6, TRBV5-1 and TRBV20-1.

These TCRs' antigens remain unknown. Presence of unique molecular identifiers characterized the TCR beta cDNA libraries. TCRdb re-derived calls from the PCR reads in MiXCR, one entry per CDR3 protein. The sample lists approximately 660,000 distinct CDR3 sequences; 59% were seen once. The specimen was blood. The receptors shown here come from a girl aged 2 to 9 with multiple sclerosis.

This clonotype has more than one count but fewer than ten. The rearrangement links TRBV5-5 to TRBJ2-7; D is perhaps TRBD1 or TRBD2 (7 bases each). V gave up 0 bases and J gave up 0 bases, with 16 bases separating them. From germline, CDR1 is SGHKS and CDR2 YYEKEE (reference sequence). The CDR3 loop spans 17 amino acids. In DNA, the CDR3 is TGTGCCAGCAGCTTGGAACAGGGGAGGGGGCTCTCCTACGAGCAGTACTTC. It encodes CASSLEQGRGLSYEQYF.

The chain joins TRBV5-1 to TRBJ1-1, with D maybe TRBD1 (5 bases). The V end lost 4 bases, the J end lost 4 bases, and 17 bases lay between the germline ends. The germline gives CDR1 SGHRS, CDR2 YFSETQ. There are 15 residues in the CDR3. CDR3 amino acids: CASSLEGFTGTEAFF. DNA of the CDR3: TGCGCCAGCAGCCTGGAGGGGTTCACAGGCACTGAAGCTTTCTTT.

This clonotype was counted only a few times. The CDR3 sequence: CSVDTGGETQYF. In DNA form, the CDR3 reads TGCAGCGTTGATACAGGAGGGGAGACCCAGTACTTC. The genes are TRBV29-1 and TRBJ2-7, with a weak D call TRBD2 (6 bases). Near its end, the DNA agrees better with TRBJ2-5, so the J call may be wrong. The CDR3 is 12 amino acids. From germline, CDR1 is SQVTM and CDR2 ANQGSEA.

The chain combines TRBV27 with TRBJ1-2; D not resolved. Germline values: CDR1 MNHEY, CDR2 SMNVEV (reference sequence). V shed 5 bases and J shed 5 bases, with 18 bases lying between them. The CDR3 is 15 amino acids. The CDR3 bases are TGTGCCAGCAGTCAAGGGTCGGCGAATTCGTATGGCTACACCTTC. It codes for CASSQGSANSYGYTF.